The present entry profiles one TCR beta chain with its context. The CDR3 runs 16 residues. V shed 3 bases and J 6 bases; nucleotides not matched to a gene: 9. Germline V lookup: CDR1 SGDLS, CDR2 YYNGEE. Original analysis: Amplification of reference gene primers was used by the study to estimate nucleated cell counts. The assay was immunoSEQ multiplex PCR, and TCRdb's table has in-frame clones only and misses some. V and J calls and clone size are given by that table; D and trimming were obtained from the DNA. In the table there are over 85,000 clones, around 90% of which are singletons. This specimen comes from a study of blood T cell repertoires in COVID-19. In the study overall: Sources were T cells, B-cell-depleted T cells, or PBMCs; the material itself was cDNA or gDNA.

Sequenced material: peripheral blood. The V and J genes are TRBV9 and TRBJ2-2, with 9 positions matching TRBD2. The sequence derives from an older woman with acute or convalescent COVID-19. The chain's CDR3 is CASSEPSSGKAGELFF. CDR3 in DNA: TGTGCCAGCAGCGAGCCCTCTAGCGGGAAAGCCGGGGAGCTGTTTTTT.